The source of this T cell receptor (beta chain) is a study of T cells in Graves' hyperthyroidism and ophthalmopathy. What was amplified from RNA transcripts were TCR beta CDR3 regions. With the HTBI primer set, the TCR CDR3 went through a first round of RT-PCR. Via MiXCR, TCRdb re-called the multiplex PCR reads, giving one row per CDR3 protein. The sample has a few hundred thousand distinct CDR3 sequences, approximately 15% seen once. Not enrolled were patients with uncontrolled infection, other autoimmune disease, pregnancy or lactation. Germline V lookup: CDR1 MGHRA, CDR2 YSYEKL. Trimming shortened V by 0 bases and J by 7 bases, and 13 bases separated the two germline ends. CDR3 length equals 15 residues.

This TCR derives from a woman in her late teens or twenties with Graves' hyperthyroidism. Input material: blood. V is TRBV4-1 and J is TRBJ2-1; a possible D gene is TRBD1 (5 bases). The chain's CDR3 is CASSQEGDRRNEQFF. The CDR3, as DNA: TGCGCCAGCAGCCAAGAGGGCGACAGAAGGAATGAGCAGTTCTTC.